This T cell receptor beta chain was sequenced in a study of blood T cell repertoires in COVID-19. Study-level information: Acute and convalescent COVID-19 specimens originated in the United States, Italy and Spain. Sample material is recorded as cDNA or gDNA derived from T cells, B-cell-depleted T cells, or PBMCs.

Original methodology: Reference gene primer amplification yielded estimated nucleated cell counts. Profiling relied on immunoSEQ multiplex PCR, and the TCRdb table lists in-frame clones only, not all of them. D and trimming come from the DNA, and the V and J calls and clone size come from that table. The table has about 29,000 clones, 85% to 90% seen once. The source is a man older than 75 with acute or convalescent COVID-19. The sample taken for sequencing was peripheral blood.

CDR3 in DNA: TGTGCCAGCAGCGTAGTACTTACCCCGAACACTGAAGCTTTCTTT. This gives the protein CASSVVLTPNTEAFF. This chain uses TRBV9 with TRBJ1-1; D is unclear. Germline-derived CDR1 and CDR2 are SGDLS and YYNGEE. With 0 bases removed from V and 1 base from J, the gap between germline ends came to 10 bases. This CDR3 has 15 residues.